The text below deals with one T cell receptor (beta chain). Original analysis: Counts of nucleated cells, estimated from reference gene primer amplification, were obtained. Data came from immunoSEQ multiplex PCR; TCRdb stores just in-frame clones and leaves some out. The V and J calls and clone size are taken from that table; D and trimming were inferred from the DNA. Altogether about 670,000 clones are present, over 80% being singletons, with the ten largest covering about 0.26%. The CDR3 sequence is 14 residues long. Trimming took 4 bases from V and 6 from J, leaving 13 bases between them. The germline CDR1 and CDR2 sequences are LNHNV and YYDKDF (reference sequence). The data belong to a study of blood T cell repertoires in COVID-19. Study context: Sites in the United States, Italy and Spain provided acute and convalescent COVID-19 samples. Sources were T cells, B-cell-depleted T cells, or PBMCs; the material itself was cDNA or gDNA.

V gene TRBV15 combines with J gene TRBJ1-5; tentatively, D is TRBD1 (5 bases). The TCR was taken from a young woman with acute or convalescent COVID-19. The sample comprised peripheral blood. The CDR3 loop is CATSTSRVPQPQHF. CDR3 coding DNA: TGTGCCACCAGCACGTCCAGGGTTCCTCAGCCCCAGCATTTT.